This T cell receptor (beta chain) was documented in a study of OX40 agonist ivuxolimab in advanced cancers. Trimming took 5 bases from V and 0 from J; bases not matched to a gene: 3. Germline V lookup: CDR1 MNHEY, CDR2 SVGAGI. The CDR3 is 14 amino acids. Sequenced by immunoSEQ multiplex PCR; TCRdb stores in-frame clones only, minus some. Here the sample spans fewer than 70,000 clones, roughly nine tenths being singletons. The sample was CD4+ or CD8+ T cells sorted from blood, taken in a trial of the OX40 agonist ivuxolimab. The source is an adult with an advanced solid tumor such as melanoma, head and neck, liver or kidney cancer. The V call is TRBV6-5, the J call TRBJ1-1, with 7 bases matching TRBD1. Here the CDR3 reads CASSPDRLNTEAFF. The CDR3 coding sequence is TGTGCCAGCAGTCCGGACAGGTTGAACACTGAAGCTTTCTTT.